The present T cell receptor (beta chain) was sequenced within a study of T cell responses to AZD1222 COVID-19 vaccine. CDR3 length equals 15 residues. V lost 5 bases, J lost 2 bases, and 13 bases lay in between. Looked up from germline, CDR1 is SGHTA and CDR2 is FQGNSA. Overall study results and limits: Rises in breadth and depth of Spike-specific TCRs came after two AZD1222 doses. The number of AZD1222 recipients seropositive at baseline was only 6 or 7.

About this clone: What it binds is not known.

TCRdb keeps only in-frame clones here, not all; method: immunoSEQ multiplex PCR. The data contain about 130,000 clones, about 90% of them singletons. Sample: peripheral blood, taken on day 0 of AZD1222 vaccination. The TCR sequence derives from an adult in good health. V usage is TRBV7-2 and J usage is TRBJ2-1, with D tentatively TRBD2 (7 bases). This CDR3 reads CASSPGGLTYNEQFF. CDR3 DNA sequence: TGTGCCAGCAGCCCGGGGGGCCTCACCTACAATGAGCAGTTCTTC.